What follows are 28 T cell receptor beta chains derived from one specimen sequenced in a study of T-cell memory formation after mild COVID-19. TCRdb independently ran MiXCR on the 5' RACE reads; one entry per CDR3 protein. The top ten clones hold under 15% of a sample with roughly 550,000 distinct CDR3 sequences, roughly 20% of them seen once. The sequenced sample was PBMCs or a T cell subset sorted from them (not recorded which). All receptors come from an adult woman who had mild COVID-19 (a few samples of this study predate the infection). Cell type and time point are not known.

This clonotype was found a few times. For the CDR3, the DNA is TGCGCCAGCAGCCAAGAGGGACTAGCTCCCACCGGGGAGCTGTTTTTT. Translated: CASSQEGLAPTGELFF. The rearrangement joins TRBV4-3 to TRBJ2-2; 9 bases map to TRBD2. The CDR3 sequence is 16 residues long. The J segment lost 4 bases and the V segment lost 0 bases, leaving 3 bases of the junction unmatched. Germline V CDR1 and CDR2: LGHNA, YSLEER.

This clonotype showed up many times. The rearrangement joins TRBV29-1 to TRBJ2-5; 7 bases are a match to TRBD2. Germline V gene lookup returns CDR1 SQVTM and CDR2 ANQGSEA. The CDR3 length is 15 residues. The V segment lost 5 bases and the J segment 4 bases; nucleotides outside the gene matches: 13. The CDR3 region is CSVTPSGGGIETQYF. DNA for the CDR3: TGCAGCGTTACCCCCTCGGGGGGTGGAATAGAGACCCAGTACTTC.

V usage is TRBV6-6 and J usage is TRBJ1-5, with D perhaps matching TRBD1 (5 bases). The CDR3 has 17 amino acids. With 4 bases removed from V and 5 bases from J, the gap between germline ends came to 21 bases. Germline V gene data show CDR1 as MNHNY and CDR2 as SVGAGI (reference sequence). The CDR3 region has the DNA TGTGCCAGCAGTTGGGACTCGACTAGGGGCAGGGATCAGCCCCAGCATTTT. It specifies CASSWDSTRGRDQPQHF.

The sample holds many counts of this clonotype. The chain combines TRBV5-6 with TRBJ2-7; D call uncertain. Looked up from germline, CDR1 is SGHDT and CDR2 is YYEEEE. Deletions cut 1 base from V and 6 bases from J, with 8 bases between. The CDR3 covers 12 residues. CDR3 in DNA: TGTGCCAGCAGCTTGTATGTGAGCGAGCAGTACTTC. Translated, it gives CASSLYVSEQYF.

V is TRBV20-1 and J is TRBJ2-1, with TRBD2 identical over 11 bases. The CDR3 runs 17 residues. The germline V gene has CDR1 DFQATT and CDR2 SNEGSKA (reference sequence). Trimming cost V 4 bases and J 8 bases; bases outside gene matches: 16. CDR3 nucleotide sequence: TGCAGTGCTATGGGGGTGATAGCGGGAGGGCCCCGCGATGAGCAGTTCTTC. Translated, it gives CSAMGVIAGGPRDEQFF.

This clonotype has ten or more counts. The rearrangement joins TRBV7-9 to TRBJ1-2; TRBD1 is a possible D gene (5 bases). This CDR3 is 14 amino acids long. Germline-derived CDR1 and CDR2 are SEHNR and FQNEAQ (reference sequence). V shed 5 bases and J shed 2 bases, with 12 bases lying between them. The CDR3 DNA sequence: TGTGCCAGCAGCGAACAAGGGGTGAACTATGGCTACACCTTC. This encodes CASSEQGVNYGYTF.

J is TRBJ2-7 and V is TRBV24-1; D is perhaps TRBD1 (6 bases). Trimming took off 4 bases at V and 3 bases at J, with 12 bases between the two ends. The CDR3 totals 14 residues. Germline-derived CDR1 and CDR2 are KGHDR and SFDVKD. DNA of the CDR3: TGTGCCACCAGTGACACGACAGGAAACTACGAGCAGTACTTC. Translation: CATSDTTGNYEQYF.

V gene TRBV7-9 combines with J gene TRBJ2-1; D ambiguous. With 3 bases removed from V and 8 bases from J, the gap between germline ends came to 14 bases. Germline lookup yields CDR1 SEHNR and CDR2 FQNEAQ (reference sequence). This CDR3 is built from 14 residues. Written as DNA, the CDR3 is TGTGCCAGCAGCTTCCTTGACCCTACGTATGAGCAGTTCTTC. The encoded protein is CASSFLDPTYEQFF.

Worth noting for this clonotype: It may be a read error: a sequence one base away is much more abundant. This chain uses TRBV2 with TRBJ2-1; D tentatively fits TRBD1 or TRBD2 (5 bases each). This CDR3 contains 13 residues. Per germline, CDR1 SNHLY and CDR2 FYNNEI. Trimming shortened V by 6 bases and J by 3 bases, and 9 bases separated the two germline ends. CDR3 loop: CASRGDGYNEQFF. CDR3 bases: TGTGCCAGCAGGGGGGACGGCTACAATGAGCAGTTCTTC.

V is TRBV11-1 and J is TRBJ1-6; D not certain. This CDR3 region has 16 residues. CDR1 is SGHAT and CDR2 is FQDESV in the germline V gene (reference sequence). With 1 base removed from V and 6 bases from J, the gap between germline ends came to 13 bases. The chain's CDR3 is CASSLEGNSINSPLHF. CDR3 in DNA: TGTGCCAGCAGCTTAGAAGGAAACTCGATTAATTCACCCCTCCACTTT.

V and J are TRBV2 and TRBJ1-1; 8 bases fit TRBD1. Germline CDR1 SNHLY, CDR2 FYNNEI. The CDR3 consists of 14 residues. J lost 5 bases, V lost 1 base, and 3 bases had no gene match. CDR3 nucleotides: TGTGCCAGCAGTGAAGGACAGGGGAGGACTGAAGCTTTCTTT. Amino acids: CASSEGQGRTEAFF.

The sample holds a few counts of this clonotype. The chain carries TRBV3-1 and TRBJ1-2; perhaps TRBD1 as D (5 bases). The V gene's germline CDR1 is LGHDT and CDR2 YNNKEL (reference sequence). The CDR3 loop spans 13 amino acids. Trimming took 1 base from V and 4 from J, leaving 7 bases between them. The CDR3 sequence: CASSQGGPYGYTF. The CDR3 DNA is TGTGCCAGCAGCCAAGGGGGACCCTATGGCTACACCTTC.

In its sample, this clonotype was seen many times. The chain employs TRBV4-1 and TRBJ2-1; D unresolved. Germline V lookup: CDR1 MGHRA, CDR2 YSYEKL. V lost 0 bases to trimming and J lost 4 bases, with 4 bases between them. This CDR3 is built from 13 residues. CDR3 sequence: CASSQEVYNEQFF. The DNA for the CDR3 is TGCGCCAGCAGCCAAGAGGTATACAATGAGCAGTTCTTC.

CDR3 nucleotide sequence: TGTGCCACCCACCCTAGCGCGAACACCGGGGAGCTGTTTTTT. It codes for CATHPSANTGELFF. This rearrangement joins TRBV28 to TRBJ2-2, with D perhaps TRBD2 (6 bases). Germline CDR1 MDHEN, CDR2 SYDVKM. The germline V and J ends were trimmed by 10 bases and 0 bases, with 12 bases remaining between them. The CDR3 length is 14 residues.

This chain uses TRBV10-3 with TRBJ2-7, with 7 bases fitting TRBD1. The CDR3 length is 11 residues. CDR1 ENHRY and CDR2 SYGVKD come from the germline V gene. The V and J ends lost 8 bases and 2 bases, in that order; junction bases with no gene match: 0. CDR3 nucleotide sequence: TGTGCCATCGGACAGGCCTACGAGCAGTACTTC. Encoded protein: CAIGQAYEQYF.

Ten or more counts support this clonotype. This chain uses TRBV5-5 with TRBJ1-1; weak D call: TRBD1 (5 bases). Germline loops: CDR1 SGHKS, CDR2 YYEKEE (reference sequence). There are 13 residues in the CDR3. V lost 7 bases and J 0 bases, leaving 10 bases between the germline ends. The CDR3 sequence is CASLKDMNTEAFF. The DNA for the CDR3 is TGTGCCAGCTTGAAGGACATGAACACTGAAGCTTTCTTT.

The table lists this clonotype with a few counts. The chain combines TRBV28 with TRBJ2-2; the D call may be TRBD1 or TRBD2 (7 bases each). Trimming cost V 10 bases and J 4 bases, with 16 bases left between them. CDR1 and CDR2 from the germline V gene are MDHEN and SYDVKM. This CDR3 is 14 amino acids long. CDR3 amino acids: CATSQGGSTGELFF. The CDR3 DNA reads TGTGCCACCTCGCAGGGGGGGAGCACCGGGGAGCTGTTTTTT.

This sequence joins TRBV11-1 and TRBJ2-2; D is undetermined. Looked up from germline, CDR1 is SGHAT and CDR2 is FQDESV (reference sequence). Trimming left V 5 bases short and J 6 bases short, with 10 bases between. This CDR3 is built from 13 residues. The CDR3 DNA sequence: TGTGCCAGCAGCCACGACATGGCCGGGGAGCTGTTTTTT. It translates to CASSHDMAGELFF.

The sample holds a few counts of this clonotype. Here the CDR3 reads CSSESHTGLGTEAFF. In DNA, the CDR3 is TGCAGCTCAGAGAGTCATACGGGCCTAGGGACTGAAGCTTTCTTT. V and J are TRBV29-1 and TRBJ1-1, with D uncertain. This CDR3 has 15 residues. Between the trimmed V and J ends, which lost 8 bases and 5 bases, there was a span of 24 bases. The germline CDR1 and CDR2 sequences are SQVTM and ANQGSEA.

The chain employs TRBV20-1 and TRBJ2-4, with TRBD2 matching 10 bases. This CDR3 has 17 residues. In germline, CDR1 is DFQATT, CDR2 SNEGSKA (reference sequence). After removal of 4 bases from V and 2 bases from J, the junction contained 11 bases not matched to a gene. The DNA of the CDR3 is TGCAGTGCTATTTCCGGGACTAGCGTGGTATCCAAAAACATTCAGTACTTC. Its translation is CSAISGTSVVSKNIQYF.

J is TRBJ1-2 and V is TRBV2; no clear D. Per germline, CDR1 SNHLY and CDR2 FYNNEI. The CDR3 covers 9 residues. V was pared by 7 bases and J by 9 bases, with 6 bases between. The CDR3 is CASIESYTF. As DNA, the CDR3 is TGTGCCAGCATAGAAAGCTACACCTTC.

The genes are TRBV29-1 and TRBJ1-2; 12 bases are shared with TRBD1. CDR1 and CDR2 from the germline V gene are SQVTM and ANQGSEA. The V gene end was trimmed by 6 bases and the J gene end by 6 bases; junction bases not matched to a gene: 5. The CDR3 spans 13 residues. CDR3 in DNA: TGCAGCGTACAGGGACAGGGGGCGGATGGCTACACCTTC. Its translation: CSVQGQGADGYTF.

This clonotype came up a few times. The chain carries TRBV6-5 and TRBJ2-7; 7 nucleotides agree with TRBD2. The CDR3 is made up of 15 amino acids. The germline CDR1 and CDR2 sequences are MNHEY and SVGAGI. V lost 0 bases, J lost 7 bases, and 9 bases stayed unmatched. The CDR3 loop reads CASSYSTGRAREQYF. CDR3 nucleotides: TGTGCCAGCAGTTACTCGACGGGGAGGGCCCGAGAGCAGTACTTC.

The chain couples TRBV3-1 to TRBJ1-1, with TRBD1 as a possible D gene (6 bases). This CDR3 is built from 16 residues. The germline V gene encodes CDR1 LGHDT and CDR2 YNNKEL (reference sequence). The V end lost 1 base, the J end lost 5 bases, and 17 bases lay between the germline ends. The CDR3 coding sequence is TGTGCCAGCAGCCAAGTCACAGGGTTCGGGGGGACTGAAGCTTTCTTT. It translates to CASSQVTGFGGTEAFF.

This clonotype was recorded many times. The junction shows a germline mismatch at one end, possibly a read error. The chain has TRBV5-1 and TRBJ1-5; TRBD1 agrees at 8 bases. CDR3 length: 15 amino acids. Germline-derived CDR1 and CDR2 are SGHRS and YFSETQ. The CDR3 sequence is CASSLGQGSNQPQHF. The CDR3 DNA follows: TGTGCCAGCAGCTTAGGACAGGGTAGCAATCAGCCCCAGCATTTT.

This clonotype was recorded a few times. The chain employs TRBV12-3 or TRBV12-4 and TRBJ1-1; the match to TRBD1 covers 11 bases. V trimming: 5 bases; J trimming: 6 bases; junction bases outside the gene matches: 5. This CDR3 is built from 14 residues. The CDR3 is CASSAPGQGAEAFF. The CDR3 DNA is TGTGCCAGCAGTGCGCCGGGACAGGGGGCTGAAGCTTTCTTT.

This clonotype was seen a handful of times. The V and J genes are TRBV5-6 and TRBJ1-4; D remains unclear. Germline CDR1 is SGHDT and CDR2 is YYEEEE. With 7 bases removed from V and 4 bases from J, the gap between germline ends came to 11 bases. The length of the CDR3 is 13 residues. The CDR3 protein is CASRSGHNEKLFF. The CDR3, as DNA: TGTGCCAGCCGTTCCGGCCATAATGAAAAACTGTTTTTT. The full variable domain, its missing parts supplied by reference TRBV5-6 and TRBJ1-4, is DAGVTQSPTHLIKTRGQQVTLRCSPKSGHDTVSWYQQALGQGPQFIFQYYEEEERQRGNFPDRFSGHQFPNYSSELNVNALLLGDSALYLCASRSGHNEKLFFGSGTQLSVL.

This clonotype was seen a few times. J is TRBJ2-7 and V is TRBV24-1, with TRBD1 matching 9 bases. Trimming took 2 bases from V and 1 from J; bases not matched to a gene: 2. CDR3 length equals 15 residues. CDR1 and CDR2 (germline): KGHDR, SFDVKD. CDR3: CATSDSGQGSYEQYF. The CDR3 coding sequence is TGTGCCACCAGTGATTCGGGACAGGGTTCCTACGAGCAGTACTTC.